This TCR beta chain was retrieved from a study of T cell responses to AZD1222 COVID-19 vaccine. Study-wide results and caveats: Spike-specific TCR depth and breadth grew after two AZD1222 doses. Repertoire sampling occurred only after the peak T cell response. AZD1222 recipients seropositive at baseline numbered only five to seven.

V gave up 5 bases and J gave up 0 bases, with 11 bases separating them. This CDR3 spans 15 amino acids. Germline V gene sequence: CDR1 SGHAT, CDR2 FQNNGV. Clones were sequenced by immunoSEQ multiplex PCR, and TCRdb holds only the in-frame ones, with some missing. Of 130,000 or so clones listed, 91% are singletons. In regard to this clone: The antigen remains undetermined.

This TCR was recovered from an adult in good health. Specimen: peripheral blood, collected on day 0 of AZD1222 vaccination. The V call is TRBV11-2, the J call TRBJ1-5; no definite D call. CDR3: CASSVDSYSNQPQHF. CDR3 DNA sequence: TGTGCCAGCAGCGTGGACTCCTATAGCAATCAGCCCCAGCATTTT.